The clone carrying this TCR beta chain was observed a few times. Antigen specificity is unknown. The sample belongs to a study of post-analysis software for immune sequencing data. Study-level results: Patients with multiple sclerosis recorded significantly lower normalized Chao1 diversity than controls, the study found.

The TCR beta cDNA libraries contained unique molecular identifiers. TCRdb re-derived calls from the PCR reads in MiXCR, one entry per CDR3 protein. Here the sample spans under 900,000 distinct CDR3 sequences, about 50% being singletons. This TCR derives from a girl aged 5-17 years with multiple sclerosis. The specimen was blood.

The CDR3 loop is CSARALITSSQETQYF. The CDR3 bases are TGCAGTGCTAGAGCCTTGATAACTAGTTCTCAAGAGACCCAGTACTTC. The rearrangement uses TRBV20-1 and TRBJ2-5; a weak D match, TRBD2 (5 bases). V was clipped by 1 base and J by 2 bases, with 17 bases between them. CDR1 is DFQATT and CDR2 is SNEGSKA in the germline V gene (reference sequence). The CDR3 is 16 amino acids.